This T cell receptor beta chain was recovered during a study of shared clonotypes between healthy human individuals (dated by TCRdb to the early 2020s). Concerning the study at large: The cohort included three men and a couple of women between 18 and 49 years of age. For each donor, three plates each were used for CD4 naive and CD4 memory, two plates were used for CD8 naive, and one plate was used for CD8 memory. To estimate repertoire size and how much clonotypes are shared between individuals, the study performed deep sequencing of blood TCR repertoires from 4 to 6 healthy adults. Different laboratories and diverse techniques were used to prepare libraries and sequence TCR repertoires, to increase sequencing depth and limit assay-specific biases. Between about 0.8 and 9.5 billion PBMCs per donor were obtained by leukapheresis.

The donors were healthy, HIV-negative adults who had no recently reported acute infections or vaccinations. Every donor was a Caucasian adult living in Nashville, Tennessee, USA. CD8 memory samples were composed of magnetically selected CD45RO+ cells combined with CCR7-negative CD45RA+ effector memory (TemRA) cells. After blood collection by leukapheresis, PBMCs were isolated using Ficoll-Histopaque density gradient centrifugation and then cryopreserved in the vapor phase of liquid nitrogen. Analytical flow cytometry was used to check the purity and quantity of every magnetically sorted T cell population. Each sorted fraction had its genomic DNA isolated and then quantified by UV absorbance on a Nanodrop 2000c. A remark on this clone: Its antigen remains unidentified. Nothing much larger sits one base from this clone, and base qualities are not available.

TCR CDR3 regions were amplified from genomic DNA by multiplex PCR using the deep immunoSEQ assay. Genomic DNA extracted from each cell subset was distributed evenly over all wells of several immunoSEQ 96-well plates, and each plate served as one replicate. Each replicate PCR for sorted subsets received about 180 ng genomic DNA, equal to roughly 33,000 T cell genomes. Purified libraries were measured with a Qubit 3.0 fluorometer, size-checked on a Bioanalyzer 2100, and measured again with the KAPA Library Quantification kit. Every immunoSEQ 96-well plate was sequenced on a dedicated single-read 150-cycle Illumina NextSeq 550 flow cell. The published analysis was carried out like this. Because only junctional sequences without quality scores were contained in the immunoSEQ output, filtering matching that applied to full-length reads could not be performed. To assign V/J genes and CDR3, sequences were annotated using PyIR, a Python wrapper for IgBLAST v1.9, with IMGT germline references. Reads were filtered out if the reads had weak V/J assignments (E-value above 1e-6), no CDR3, stop codons, out-of-frame junctions, or ambiguous translated residues. A V3J clonotype was defined by an identical inferred V gene, J gene, and CDR3 amino acid sequence. The percentage overlap between two repertoires was calculated by dividing the number of shared unique clonotypes by the size of the smaller repertoire. Three approaches were used to assess repertoire richness: RTK rarefaction, the Chao1 estimator, and Recon v2.1 estimates of unobserved clonotypes. Generation probabilities were computed with OLGA for all TCRbeta clonotypes obtained by the gDNA method from a handful of donors. TCRdb's version of the immuneACCESS table is confined to in-frame rearrangements and falls short of the full clone set. An unresolved V gene accounts for under half of the shortfall where checked; the remainder is of unknown origin. That table supplies the V and J calls and clone size; D and trimming were determined from the DNA. This sample gives around 690,000 clones in total; about 90% of them show up just once. The leading ten clones occupy around a third of the sample.

The paper's findings and limits, for the study overall: Only blood was sampled, and tissue TCR repertoires likely differ from those in blood. Rarefaction of sorted-subset datasets indicated incomplete sequencing despite the large sequencing depth. The genetic and exposure-history diversity represented was limited by the small number of donors. Higher generation probabilities were observed for clonotypes shared by all four sorted-subset donors than for non-shared clonotypes. Based on pairwise subsampling, the degree of clonotype sharing among donors was expected to be affected by sequencing depth. Larger estimated clonotype richness was generally found for naive subsets than for memory subsets. About 4.5% of naive CD4, around 3.5% of naive CD8, approximately 2.2% of memory CD4, and about 0.4% of memory CD8 clonotypes were shared across several donors.

This TCR derives from a man between 18 and 29 years old in good health. Some clones in this sample may be carry-over from other donors' samples. Sequencing was performed on memory CD8+ T cells from PBMCs. The cell subset or site label of this sample denotes: CD45RO+ cells pooled with CCR7-negative TemRA cells.

The CDR3 region reads CASSWDRGEQYF. The sequenced DNA is TGCGCCAGCAGTTGGGACAGGGGCGAGCAGTACTTC. Recombination connected TRBV5-1 to TRBJ2-7, and TRBD1 aligns with 10 junction nucleotides. The V end gives up 5 bases and the J end 6 bases, leaving 2 bases in the junction not matched to a gene. From its cysteine to its phenylalanine, the CDR3 spans 12 amino acids. The only DNA kept is the CDR3, 36 bases in frame from the first base. CDR1 and CDR2 are drawn from the germline V gene: SGHRS, YFSETQ.